The sequence of this T cell receptor beta chain was determined in a study of cytomegalovirus exposure and HLA in healthy donors (dated by TCRdb to the late 2010s). Background for the entire study: The roughly 650 repertoires of the first cohort and the 120 validation repertoires were produced on the same platform, according to a later analysis. In addition to the first cohort of approximately 670 subjects, a separate validation cohort of over 90 different subjects was used. The study aimed to test whether cataloging public T cell receptors could reveal signatures of past pathogen exposure. To predict cytomegalovirus infection status, the study combined high-throughput TCR immunosequencing, statistical association of individual TCRs with disease status, and machine learning.

Turning to this clone: The specificity of this receptor is unknown. No base quality values were provided; no much bigger clone lies one nucleotide off.

The CDR3 numbers 14 residues from cysteine through phenylalanine. Here the CDR3 DNA is all that survives: 42 bases in frame from base 1. As encoded in the germline V gene, CDR1 is MNHNS while CDR2 is SASEGT. The V and J ends are trimmed by 7 bases and 3 bases, leaving 15 bases between them. Donors formed part of the validation cohort, which comprised fewer than 150 subjects and was distinct from the first cohort of 690 or so subjects. The library was prepared using the immunoSEQ multiplex PCR assay. The authors' pipeline ran thus. A statistical classification framework was built to diagnose cytomegalovirus status from the catalog of TCR beta chain sequences. This is the immuneACCESS table as TCRdb keeps it, with only in-frame sequences that have V and J called. A part of the clones is gone; compared with another copy, unresolved V genes explain less than half, and the rest is unexplained. That table is the source of V, J and clone size, and D and trimming were worked out from the DNA. The sample table contains fewer than 200,000 clones; only one count was recorded for around 96% of them. 0.8% to 0.95% of the sample rests with the top ten.

Points the paper makes about the study in general: A total of some 180 TCR beta chains were listed by the study as associated with cytomegalovirus. The validation cohort had no HLA typing available for a later analysis, so co-occurrence within that cohort was assessed over all 120 or so repertoires. The classifier was reported to diagnose cytomegalovirus status with high specificity and sensitivity in both the original cohort and the validation cohort. According to the authors, the approach could potentially be generalized to other disease states and immunological phenotypes. In vitro tests confirmed that a few of the cytomegalovirus-associated TCR beta chains recognize cytomegalovirus antigens. While some public TCRs were present in many individuals, most TCR sequences turned up only very rarely across donors. In a later analysis, TCRs clustered in the first cohort were found to also tend to co-occur in the 130 or so validation repertoires, with roughly 93% of cluster scores above 0.

This TCR came from a woman aged 18-29 years in good health and CMV-seronegative. Input material: PBMCs. The chain was built from TRBV6-1 and TRBJ1-1, with TRBD1 perhaps the D gene, on 5 matching bases. The DNA sequence follows: TGTGCCAGCATCCCCCCAGGGAAGGACACTGAAGCTTTCTTT. This encodes CASIPPGKDTEAFF.